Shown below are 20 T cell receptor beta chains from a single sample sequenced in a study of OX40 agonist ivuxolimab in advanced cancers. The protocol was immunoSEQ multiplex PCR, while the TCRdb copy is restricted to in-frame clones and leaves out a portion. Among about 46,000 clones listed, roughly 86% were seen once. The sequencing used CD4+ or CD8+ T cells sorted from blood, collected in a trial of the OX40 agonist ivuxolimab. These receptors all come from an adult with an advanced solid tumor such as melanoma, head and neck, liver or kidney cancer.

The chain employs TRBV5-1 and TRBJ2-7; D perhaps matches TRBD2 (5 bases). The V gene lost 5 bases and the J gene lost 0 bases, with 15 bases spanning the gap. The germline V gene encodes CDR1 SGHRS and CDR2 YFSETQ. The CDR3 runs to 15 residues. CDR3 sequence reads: CASRTSRAASYEQYF. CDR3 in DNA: TGCGCCAGCAGGACCTCTAGAGCGGCCTCCTACGAGCAGTACTTC.

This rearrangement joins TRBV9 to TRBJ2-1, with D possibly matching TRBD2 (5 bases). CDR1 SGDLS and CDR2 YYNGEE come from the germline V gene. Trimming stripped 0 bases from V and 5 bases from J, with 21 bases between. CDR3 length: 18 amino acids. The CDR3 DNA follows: TGTGCCAGCAGCGTAGGAGGTTTCGAGGAAACGGGAAACAATGAGCAGTTCTTC. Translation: CASSVGGFEETGNNEQFF.

As DNA, the CDR3 is TGTGCCAGCAGCTTAAACCTAGCGAGGTTCTTC. The encoded protein is CASSLNLARFF. The chain links TRBV7-9 to TRBJ2-1, with D perhaps matching TRBD2 (6 bases). CDR1 and CDR2 from the germline V gene are SEHNR and FQNEAQ (reference sequence). This CDR3 has 11 amino acids. V was trimmed by 2 bases and J by 15 bases, leaving 11 bases between them. The entire variable domain, with the rest obtained from reference TRBV7-9 and TRBJ2-1, is as follows: DTGVSQNPRHKITKRGQNVTFRCDPISEHNRLYWYRQTLGQGPEFLTYFQNEAQLEKSRLLSDRFSAERPKGSFSTLEIQRTEQGDSAMYLCASSLNLARFFGPGTRLTVL.

The CDR3 nucleotides are TGCGCCAGCAGCCCGGGGACAGGGGGCGCGAGGGGCACTGAAGCTTTCTTT. Translating it yields CASSPGTGGARGTEAFF. The rearrangement links TRBV4-1 to TRBJ1-1; 12 bases map to TRBD1. V dropped 4 bases and J dropped 4; count of bases not matched to a gene: 10. The germline V gene encodes CDR1 MGHRA and CDR2 YSYEKL. CDR3 size: 17 residues.

DNA for the CDR3: TGTGCCAGCAGCCGCCCCGGGGGGACTGAAGCTTTCTTT. As protein: CASSRPGGTEAFF. The gene calls are TRBV5-4 and TRBJ1-1; D is perhaps TRBD1 (5 bases). The CDR3 is 13 amino acids. Trimming cost V 4 bases and J 5 bases, with 12 bases left between them. The germline V gene encodes CDR1 SGHNT and CDR2 YYREEE (reference sequence).

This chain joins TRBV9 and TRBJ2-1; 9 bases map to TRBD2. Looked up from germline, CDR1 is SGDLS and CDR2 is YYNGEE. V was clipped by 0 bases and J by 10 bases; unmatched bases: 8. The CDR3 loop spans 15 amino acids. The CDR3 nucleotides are TGTGCCAGCAGCGTAGTCGGCGGGGGGGCCGGGGAGCAGTTCTTC. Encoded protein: CASSVVGGGAGEQFF.

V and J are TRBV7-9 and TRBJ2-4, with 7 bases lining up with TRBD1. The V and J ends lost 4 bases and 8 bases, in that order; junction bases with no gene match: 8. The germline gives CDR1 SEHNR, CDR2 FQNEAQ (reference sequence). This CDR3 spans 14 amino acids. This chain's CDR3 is CASSSGQSYHIQYF. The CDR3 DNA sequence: TGTGCCAGCAGCTCGGGACAGAGTTATCACATTCAGTACTTC.

This chain's CDR3 is CASSQSSGTYEQYF. The CDR3 nucleotides read TGCGCCAGCAGCCAGAGTAGCGGTACCTACGAGCAGTACTTC. The chain carries TRBV4-1 and TRBJ2-7; D is possibly TRBD2 (6 bases). Germline V CDR1 and CDR2: MGHRA, YSYEKL. CDR3 length: 14 amino acids. Trimming left V 3 bases short and J 2 bases short, with 11 bases between.

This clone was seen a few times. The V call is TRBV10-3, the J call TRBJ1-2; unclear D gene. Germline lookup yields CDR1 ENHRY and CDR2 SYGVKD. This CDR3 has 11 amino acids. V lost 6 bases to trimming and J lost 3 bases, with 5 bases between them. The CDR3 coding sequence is TGTGCCATCAGGGAGGACTATGGCTACACCTTC. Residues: CAIREDYGYTF.

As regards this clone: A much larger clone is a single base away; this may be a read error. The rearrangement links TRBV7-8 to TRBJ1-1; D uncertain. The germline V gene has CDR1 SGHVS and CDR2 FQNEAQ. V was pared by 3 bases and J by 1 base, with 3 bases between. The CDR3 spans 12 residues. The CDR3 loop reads CASSFGNTEAFF. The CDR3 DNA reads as TGTGCCAGCAGCTTCGGGAACACTGAAGCTTTCTTT.

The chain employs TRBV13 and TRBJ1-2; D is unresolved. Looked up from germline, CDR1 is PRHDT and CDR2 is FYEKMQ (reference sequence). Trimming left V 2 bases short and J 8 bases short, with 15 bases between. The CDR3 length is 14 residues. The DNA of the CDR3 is TGTGCCAGCAGCTTATGGCCCCCTTCCAAAGGCTACACCTTC. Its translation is CASSLWPPSKGYTF.

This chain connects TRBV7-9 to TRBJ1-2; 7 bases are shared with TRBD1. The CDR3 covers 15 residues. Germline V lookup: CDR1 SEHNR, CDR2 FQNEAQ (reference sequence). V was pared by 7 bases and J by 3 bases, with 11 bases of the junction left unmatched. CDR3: CASTHQGGRYYGYTF. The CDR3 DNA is TGTGCCAGCACCCACCAGGGGGGCAGATACTATGGCTACACCTTC.

The CDR3 DNA sequence: TGTGCCAGCAGCTCCGGGACCTCGAGCTATGAGCAGTTCTTC. Its protein is CASSSGTSSYEQFF. The V gene is TRBV7-8, the J gene TRBJ2-1, with D perhaps TRBD1 or TRBD2 (5 bases each). Germline CDR1 SGHVS, CDR2 FQNEAQ. Trimming shortened V by 4 bases and J by 8 bases, and 15 bases separated the two germline ends. The CDR3 sequence is 14 residues long. The full variable domain, completed using reference TRBV7-8 and TRBJ2-1, is GAGVSQSPRYKVAKRGQDVALRCDPISGHVSLFWYQQALGQGPEFLTYFQNEAQLDKSGLPSDRFFAERPEGSVSTLKIQRTQQEDSAVYLCASSSGTSSYEQFFGPGTRLTVL.

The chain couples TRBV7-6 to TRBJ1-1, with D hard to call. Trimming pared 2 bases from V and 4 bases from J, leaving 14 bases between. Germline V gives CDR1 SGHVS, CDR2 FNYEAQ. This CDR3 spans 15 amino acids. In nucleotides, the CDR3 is TGTGCCAGCAGCTTATCCAGGATCCGGGGCACTGAAGCTTTCTTT. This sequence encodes CASSLSRIRGTEAFF.

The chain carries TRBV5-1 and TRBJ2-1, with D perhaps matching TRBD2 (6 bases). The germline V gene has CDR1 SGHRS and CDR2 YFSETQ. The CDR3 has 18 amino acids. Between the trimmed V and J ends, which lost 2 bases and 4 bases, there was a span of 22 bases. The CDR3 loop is CASSLSQMGGDKYNEQFF. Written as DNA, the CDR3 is TGCGCCAGCAGCTTATCCCAAATGGGCGGGGATAAGTACAATGAGCAGTTCTTC.

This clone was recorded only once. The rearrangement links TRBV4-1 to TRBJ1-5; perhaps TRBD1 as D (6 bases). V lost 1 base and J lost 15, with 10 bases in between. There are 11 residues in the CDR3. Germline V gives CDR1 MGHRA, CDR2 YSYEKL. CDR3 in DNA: TGCGCCAGCAGCCAAGGTGGGGACATGCATTTT. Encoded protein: CASSQGGDMHF.

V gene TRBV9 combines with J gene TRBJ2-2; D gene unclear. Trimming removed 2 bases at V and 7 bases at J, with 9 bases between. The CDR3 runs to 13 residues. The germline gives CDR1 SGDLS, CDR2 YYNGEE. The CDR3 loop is CASSVSLGGELFF. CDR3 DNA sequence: TGTGCCAGCAGCGTTTCTTTGGGCGGGGAGCTGTTTTTT.

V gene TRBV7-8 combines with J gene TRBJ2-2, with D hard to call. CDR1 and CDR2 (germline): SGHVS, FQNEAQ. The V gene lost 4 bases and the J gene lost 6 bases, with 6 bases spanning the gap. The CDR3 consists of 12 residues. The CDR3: CASSWGAGELFF. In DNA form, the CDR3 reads TGTGCCAGCAGCTGGGGTGCCGGGGAGCTGTTTTTT.

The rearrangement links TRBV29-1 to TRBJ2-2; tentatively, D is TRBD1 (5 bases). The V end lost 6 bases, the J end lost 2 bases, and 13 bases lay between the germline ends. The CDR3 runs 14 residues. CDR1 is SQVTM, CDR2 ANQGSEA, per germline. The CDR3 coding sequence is TGCAGCGTGCCATACCAGGGAAACACCGGGGAGCTGTTTTTT. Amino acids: CSVPYQGNTGELFF.

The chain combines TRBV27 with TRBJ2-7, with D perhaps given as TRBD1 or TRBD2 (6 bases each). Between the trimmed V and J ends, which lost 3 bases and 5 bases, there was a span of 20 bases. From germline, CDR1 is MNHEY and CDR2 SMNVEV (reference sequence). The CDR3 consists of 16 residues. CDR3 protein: CASSLSYREVLHEQYF. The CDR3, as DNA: TGTGCCAGCAGTTTGTCATACAGGGAGGTTCTCCACGAGCAGTACTTC.